The T cell receptor (beta chain) described here comes from a study of T-cell memory formation after mild COVID-19. To note about this clonotype: The antigen is unknown.

The CDR3 contains 14 residues. Trimming took off 0 bases at V and 2 bases at J, with 7 bases between the two ends. The germline CDR1 and CDR2 sequences are LGHNA and YSLEER. Study conclusions and caveats: SARS-CoV-2 specificity was not confirmed for second-wave clones peaking on day 37. Clones contracting day 15 to 85 were balanced CD4/CD8; later expanders leaned CD4+. Mainly CM and EM harbored the contracting CD4+ clones; mainly EMRA harbored the CD8+ ones.

MiXCR, run by TCRdb on the 5' RACE reads, gives a single entry per CDR3 protein. The table shows more than 9,500 distinct CDR3 sequences, with roughly 14% occurring only once. The sequenced sample was PBMCs or a T cell subset sorted from them (not recorded which). The chain is built from TRBV4-3 and TRBJ1-2; D might be TRBD1 (5 bases). This receptor was identified in a man between 18 and 35 years old who had mild COVID-19 (a few samples of this study predate the infection). Cell type and time point are not known. The DNA of the CDR3 is TGCGCCAGCAGCCAAGATTGGGGGAACTATGGCTACACCTTC. Protein product: CASSQDWGNYGYTF.